The 12 T cell receptor beta chains given below trace back to one sample, sequenced in a study of cytomegalovirus exposure and HLA in healthy donors. PCR used 60 Vbeta primers and 13 Jbeta primers. Produced via immunoSEQ multiplex PCR; TCRdb's table is partial and in-frame only. The sample includes about 48,000 clones. Material for sequencing was PBMCs. The receptors were gathered from a woman between 40 and 50 years old in good health and CMV-seronegative.

The rearrangement links TRBV6-5 to TRBJ2-6; TRBD2 matches 7 bases. Trimming cost V 10 bases and J 0 bases; bases outside gene matches: 6. Germline V gives CDR1 MNHEY, CDR2 SVGAGI. The CDR3 spans 15 residues. CDR3 in DNA: TGTGCCACCGCACGACTAGCCTCTGGGGCCAACGTCCTGACTTTC. Translated, it gives CATARLASGANVLTF.

The J gene is TRBJ1-5, the V gene TRBV18; TRBD1 matches at 7 bases. Germline V lookup: CDR1 KGHSH, CDR2 LQKENI. The CDR3 has 17 residues. V lost 5 bases, J lost 4 bases, and 14 bases stayed unmatched. CDR3 nucleotide sequence: TGTGCCAGCTCATCGAACCAACCCCGGGACAGTAATCAGCCCCAGCATTTT. Translated, it gives CASSSNQPRDSNQPQHF.

V and J are TRBV4-3 and TRBJ2-7, with TRBD1 matching 7 bases. CDR1 is LGHNA and CDR2 is YSLEER in the germline V gene. The CDR3 totals 13 residues. V dropped 8 bases and J dropped 3; count of bases not matched to a gene: 7. CDR3 in amino acids: CASRGGQDYEQYF. DNA for the CDR3: TGCGCCAGCCGCGGCGGACAGGACTACGAGCAGTACTTC.

This chain joins TRBV4-3 and TRBJ2-7; 7 bases align to TRBD1. The junction had 4 bases not matched to a gene; V was cut back by 0 bases and J by 2 bases. The CDR3 loop spans 15 amino acids. Looked up from germline, CDR1 is LGHNA and CDR2 is YSLEER. The CDR3 sequence is CASSQDWDSTYEQYF. The CDR3 coding sequence is TGCGCCAGCAGCCAAGATTGGGACAGTACCTACGAGCAGTACTTC.

The chain has TRBV19 and TRBJ2-2; the D gene is possibly TRBD2 (7 bases). The CDR3 sequence is 16 residues long. Trimming removed 4 bases at V and 7 bases at J, with 19 bases between. The germline V gene encodes CDR1 LNHDA and CDR2 SQIVND (reference sequence). The CDR3 nucleotides read TGTGCCAGTAGTAGAGGGGAGGGGGGACCGAACGGGGAGCTGTTTTTT. It translates to CASSRGEGGPNGELFF.

The V and J genes are TRBV6-6 and TRBJ2-6, with TRBD2 matching over 9 bases. After removal of 9 bases from V and 2 bases from J, the junction contained 5 bases not matched to a gene. The CDR3 totals 15 residues. The germline gives CDR1 MNHNY, CDR2 SVGAGI (reference sequence). CDR3 in amino acids: CASSGRGAGANVLTF. CDR3 DNA sequence: TGTGCCAGTAGCGGGAGAGGAGCTGGGGCCAACGTCCTGACTTTC.

This chain connects TRBV4-3 to TRBJ1-2, with TRBD1 identical over 9 bases. This CDR3 is built from 16 residues. The ends lost 5 bases at V and 5 bases at J; junction bases unmatched: 12. The germline V gene encodes CDR1 LGHNA and CDR2 YSLEER. The CDR3, as DNA: TGCGCCAGCAGCGGCTGGACAGGGGAGCAGGATTATGGCTACACCTTC. This sequence encodes CASSGWTGEQDYGYTF.

A note on this clone: Within the sample, other DNA sequences also encode this same CDR3. This rearrangement joins TRBV5-1 to TRBJ2-7, with a tentative D call TRBD1 (6 bases). V shed 1 base and J shed 5 bases, with 13 bases lying between them. The CDR3 runs to 14 residues. The V gene's germline CDR1 is SGHRS and CDR2 YFSETQ. In DNA form, the CDR3 reads TGCGCCAGCAGCTTGCTCCAGGGGATCAACGAGCAGTACTTC. Residues: CASSLLQGINEQYF.

This rearrangement joins TRBV28 to TRBJ2-7; unclear D gene. The germline gives CDR1 MDHEN, CDR2 SYDVKM. This CDR3 has 11 residues. With 2 bases removed from V and 4 bases from J, the gap between germline ends came to 3 bases. In DNA form, the CDR3 reads TGTGCCAGCAGTTTAGCGTACGAGCAGTACTTC. It specifies CASSLAYEQYF.

The rearrangement links TRBV6-5 to TRBJ2-3, with 8 bases matching TRBD2. The CDR3 length is 15 residues. V gave up 8 bases and J gave up 7 bases; unmatched junction bases: 14. CDR1 MNHEY and CDR2 SVGAGI come from the germline V gene. This chain's CDR3 is CASQELAEPRYTQYF. The CDR3 coding sequence is TGTGCCAGCCAGGAACTAGCGGAGCCCCGTTATACGCAGTATTTT.

The chain has TRBV5-8 and TRBJ1-5, with TRBD1 identical over 8 bases. The CDR3 contains 18 residues. CDR1 is SGHTS and CDR2 is YDEGEE in the germline V gene. V was pared by 2 bases and J by 1 base, with 11 bases of the junction left unmatched. CDR3 bases: TGTGCCAGCAGCTTAGACAGGGGAATCGGGTGGAGCAATCAGCCCCAGCATTTT. Translating it yields CASSLDRGIGWSNQPQHF.

V is TRBV10-3 and J is TRBJ1-1, with 7 bases fitting TRBD1. The V gene's germline CDR1 is ENHRY and CDR2 SYGVKD. The CDR3 spans 15 residues. V lost 6 bases, J lost 2 bases, and 9 bases stayed unmatched. CDR3 sequence reads: CAISDKGGLNTEAFF. DNA for the CDR3: TGTGCCATCAGCGATAAAGGGGGCTTAAACACTGAAGCTTTCTTT.